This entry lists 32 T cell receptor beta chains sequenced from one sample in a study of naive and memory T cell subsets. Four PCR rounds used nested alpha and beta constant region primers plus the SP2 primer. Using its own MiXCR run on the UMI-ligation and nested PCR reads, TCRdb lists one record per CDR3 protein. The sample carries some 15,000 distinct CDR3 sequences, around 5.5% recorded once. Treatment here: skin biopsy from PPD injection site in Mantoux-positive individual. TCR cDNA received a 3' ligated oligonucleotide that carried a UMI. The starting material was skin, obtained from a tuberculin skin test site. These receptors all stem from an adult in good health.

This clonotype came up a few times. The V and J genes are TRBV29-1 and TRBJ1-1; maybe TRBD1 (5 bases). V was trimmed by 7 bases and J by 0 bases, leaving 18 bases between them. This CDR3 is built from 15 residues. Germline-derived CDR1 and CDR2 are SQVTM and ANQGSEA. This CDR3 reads CSARAGWGMNTEAFF. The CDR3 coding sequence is TGCAGCGCGAGGGCAGGGTGGGGGATGAACACTGAAGCTTTCTTT. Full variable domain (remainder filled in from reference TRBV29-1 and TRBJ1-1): SAVISQKPSRDICQRGTSLTIQCQVDSQVTMMFWYRQQPGQSLTLIATANQGSEATYESGFVIDKFPISRPNLTFSTLTVSNMSPEDSSIYLCSARAGWGMNTEAFFGQGTRLTVV.

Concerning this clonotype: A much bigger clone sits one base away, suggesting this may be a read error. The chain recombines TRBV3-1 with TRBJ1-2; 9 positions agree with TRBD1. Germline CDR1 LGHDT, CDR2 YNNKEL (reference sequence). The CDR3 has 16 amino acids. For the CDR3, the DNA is TGTGCCAGCAGCCGCCACCGGACAGGGGCTAACTATGGCGACACCTTC. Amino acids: CASSRHRTGANYGDTF. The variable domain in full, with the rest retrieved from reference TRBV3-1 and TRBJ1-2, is DTAVSQTPKYLVTQMGNDKSIKCEQNLGHDTMYWYKQDSKKFLKIMFSYNNKELIINETVPNRFSPKSPDKAHLNLHINSLELGDSAVYFCASSRHRTGANYGDTFGSGTRLTVV.

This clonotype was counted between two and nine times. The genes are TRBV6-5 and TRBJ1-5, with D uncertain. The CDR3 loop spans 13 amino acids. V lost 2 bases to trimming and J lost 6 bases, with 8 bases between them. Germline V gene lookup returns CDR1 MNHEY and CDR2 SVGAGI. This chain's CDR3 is CASSYREGQPQHF. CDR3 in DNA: TGTGCCAGCAGTTACAGGGAAGGTCAGCCCCAGCATTTT.

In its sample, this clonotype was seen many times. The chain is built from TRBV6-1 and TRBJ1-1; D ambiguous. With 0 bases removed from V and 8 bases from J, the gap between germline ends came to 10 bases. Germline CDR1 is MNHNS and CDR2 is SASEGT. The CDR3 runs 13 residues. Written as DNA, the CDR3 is TGTGCCAGCAGTGAAGCGCTGAACTGGGAAGCTTTCTTT. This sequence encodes CASSEALNWEAFF.

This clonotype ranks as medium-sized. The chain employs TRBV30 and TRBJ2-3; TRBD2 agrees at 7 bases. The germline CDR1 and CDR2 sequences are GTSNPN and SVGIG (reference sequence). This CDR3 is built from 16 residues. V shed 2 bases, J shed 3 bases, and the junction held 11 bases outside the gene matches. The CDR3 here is CAWSIAGLIGTDTQYF. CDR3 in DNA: TGTGCCTGGAGTATAGCGGGTCTTATTGGTACAGATACGCAGTATTTT.

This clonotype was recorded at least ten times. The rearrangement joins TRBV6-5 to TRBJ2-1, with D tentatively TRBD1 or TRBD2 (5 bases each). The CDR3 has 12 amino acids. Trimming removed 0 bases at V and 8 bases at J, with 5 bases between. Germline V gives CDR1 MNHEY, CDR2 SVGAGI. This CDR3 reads CASSYSGDEQFF. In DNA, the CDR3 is TGTGCCAGCAGTTACTCGGGGGATGAGCAGTTCTTC.

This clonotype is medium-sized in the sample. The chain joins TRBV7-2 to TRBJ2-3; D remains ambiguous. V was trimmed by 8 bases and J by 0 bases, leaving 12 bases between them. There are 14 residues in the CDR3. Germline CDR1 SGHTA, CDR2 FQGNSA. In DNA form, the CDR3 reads TGTGCCAGCCGCCCGTCCGCTAGCACAGATACGCAGTATTTT. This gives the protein CASRPSASTDTQYF.

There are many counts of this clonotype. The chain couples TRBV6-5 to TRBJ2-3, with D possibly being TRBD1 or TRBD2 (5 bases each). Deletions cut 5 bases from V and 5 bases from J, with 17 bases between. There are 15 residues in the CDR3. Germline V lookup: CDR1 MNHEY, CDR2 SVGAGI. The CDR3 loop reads CASSRRDAKGDTQYF. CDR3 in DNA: TGTGCCAGCAGTCGAAGGGACGCTAAGGGAGATACGCAGTATTTT.

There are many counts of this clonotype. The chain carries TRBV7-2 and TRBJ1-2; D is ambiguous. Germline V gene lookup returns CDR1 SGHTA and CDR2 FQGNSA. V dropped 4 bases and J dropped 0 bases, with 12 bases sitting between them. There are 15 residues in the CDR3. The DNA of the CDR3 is TGTGCCAGCAGCTCCAAGCGAATAGCTAACTATGGCTACACCTTC. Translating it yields CASSSKRIANYGYTF.

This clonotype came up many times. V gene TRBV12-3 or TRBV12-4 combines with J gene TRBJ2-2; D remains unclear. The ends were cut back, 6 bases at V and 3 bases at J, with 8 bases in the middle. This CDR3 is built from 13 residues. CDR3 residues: CASRTPYTGELFF. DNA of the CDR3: TGTGCCAGCAGAACCCCATACACCGGGGAGCTGTTTTTT.

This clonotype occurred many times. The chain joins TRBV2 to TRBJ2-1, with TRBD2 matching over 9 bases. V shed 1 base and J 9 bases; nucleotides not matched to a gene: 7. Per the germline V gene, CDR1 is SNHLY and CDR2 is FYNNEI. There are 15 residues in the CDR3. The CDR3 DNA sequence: TGTGCCAGCAGTGAAGAGGCGGGGGGGCGGAGTGAGCAGTTCTTC. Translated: CASSEEAGGRSEQFF.

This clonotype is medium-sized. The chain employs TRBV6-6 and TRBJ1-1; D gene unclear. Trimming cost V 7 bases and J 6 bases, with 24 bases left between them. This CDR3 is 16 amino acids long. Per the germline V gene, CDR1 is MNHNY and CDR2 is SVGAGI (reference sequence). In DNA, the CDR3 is TGTGCCAGCACCTCGTGGTCCCCGGTGTGGCTTGCTGAAGCTTTCTTT. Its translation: CASTSWSPVWLAEAFF.

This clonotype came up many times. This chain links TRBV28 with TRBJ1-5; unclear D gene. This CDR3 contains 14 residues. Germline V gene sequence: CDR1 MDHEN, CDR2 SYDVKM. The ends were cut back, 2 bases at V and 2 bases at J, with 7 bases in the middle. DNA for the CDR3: TGTGCCAGCAGTTTAGCGGACGGCAATCAGCCCCAGCATTTT. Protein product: CASSLADGNQPQHF.

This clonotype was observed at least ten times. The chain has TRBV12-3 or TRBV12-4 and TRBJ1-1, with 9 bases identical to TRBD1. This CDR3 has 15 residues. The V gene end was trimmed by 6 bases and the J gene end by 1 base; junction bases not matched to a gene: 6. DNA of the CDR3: TGTGCCAGCAGGATACAGGGGGCTAGGAACACTGAAGCTTTCTTT. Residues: CASRIQGARNTEAFF.

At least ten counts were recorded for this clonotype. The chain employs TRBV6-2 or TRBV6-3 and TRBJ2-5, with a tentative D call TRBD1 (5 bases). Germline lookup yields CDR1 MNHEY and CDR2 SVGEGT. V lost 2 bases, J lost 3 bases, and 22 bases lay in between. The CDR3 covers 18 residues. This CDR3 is CASSYRLGVARLKETQYF. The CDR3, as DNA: TGTGCCAGCAGTTACCGCCTAGGGGTAGCCCGACTTAAAGAGACCCAGTACTTC.

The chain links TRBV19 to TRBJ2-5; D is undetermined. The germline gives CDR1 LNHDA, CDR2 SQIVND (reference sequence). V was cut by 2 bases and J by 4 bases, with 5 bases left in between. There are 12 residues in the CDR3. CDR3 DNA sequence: TGTGCCAGTAGTATAAACGGAGAGACCCAGTACTTC. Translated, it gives CASSINGETQYF.

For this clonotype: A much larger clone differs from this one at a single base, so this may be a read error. As DNA, the CDR3 is TGTGCCAGCAGCTTAAGATGGGCGCGGACAGAGACAGATACGCAGTATTTT. The encoded protein is CASSLRWARTETDTQYF. This chain uses TRBV7-2 with TRBJ2-3; TRBD1 is a possible D gene (6 bases). CDR1 is SGHTA, CDR2 FQGNSA, per germline. The germline V and J ends were trimmed by 2 bases and 3 bases, with 18 bases remaining between them. CDR3 length equals 17 residues. Full variable domain (outside the CDR3, taken from reference TRBV7-2 and TRBJ2-3): GAGVSQSPSNKVTEKGKDVELRCDPISGHTALYWYRQSLGQGLEFLIYFQGNSAPDKSGLPSDRFSAERTGGSVSTLTIQRTQQEDSAVYLCASSLRWARTETDTQYFGPGTRLTVL.

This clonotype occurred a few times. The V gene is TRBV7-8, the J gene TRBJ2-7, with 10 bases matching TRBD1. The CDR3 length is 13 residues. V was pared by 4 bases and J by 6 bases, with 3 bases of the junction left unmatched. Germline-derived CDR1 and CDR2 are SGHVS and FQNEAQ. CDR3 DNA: TGTGCCAGCAGCTCGGACAGGGGGGGCGAGCAGTACTTC. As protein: CASSSDRGGEQYF.

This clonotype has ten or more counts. CDR3 protein: CSATLRSHGDNEQFF. CDR3 DNA sequence: TGCAGTGCAACCCTGCGGAGTCACGGGGACAATGAGCAGTTCTTC. The J gene is TRBJ2-1, the V gene TRBV20-1; D might be TRBD2 (5 bases). Trimming pared 6 bases from V and 5 bases from J, leaving 20 bases between. Germline CDR1 reads DFQATT; CDR2 reads SNEGSKA (reference sequence). CDR3 size: 15 residues.

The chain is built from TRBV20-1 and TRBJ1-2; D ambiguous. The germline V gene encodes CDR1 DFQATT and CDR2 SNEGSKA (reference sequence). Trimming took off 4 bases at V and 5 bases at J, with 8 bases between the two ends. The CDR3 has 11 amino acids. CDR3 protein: CSAIDAYGYTF. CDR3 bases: TGCAGTGCTATTGACGCGTATGGCTACACCTTC.

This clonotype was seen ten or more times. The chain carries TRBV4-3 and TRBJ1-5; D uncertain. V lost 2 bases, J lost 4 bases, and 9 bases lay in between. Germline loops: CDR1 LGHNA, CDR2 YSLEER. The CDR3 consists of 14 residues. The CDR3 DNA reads TGCGCCAGCAGCCAATTAGTACGAAATCAGCCCCAGCATTTT. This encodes CASSQLVRNQPQHF.

CDR3 nucleotide sequence: TGTGCCAGCTCCGACCTTCGACAGGGGGATCTCTCACCCCTCCACTTT. Its protein product is CASSDLRQGDLSPLHF. This chain links TRBV18 with TRBJ1-6; 9 bases agree with TRBD1. Germline trimming cut 6 bases from V and 10 bases from J; bases unmatched to any gene: 13. The CDR3 is 16 residues long. Germline CDR1 reads KGHSH; CDR2 reads LQKENI.

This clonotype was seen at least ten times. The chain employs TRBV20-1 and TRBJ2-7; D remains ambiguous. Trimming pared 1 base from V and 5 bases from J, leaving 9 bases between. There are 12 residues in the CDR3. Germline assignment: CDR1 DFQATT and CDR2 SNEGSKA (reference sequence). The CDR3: CSARVGRNEQYF. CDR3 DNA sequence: TGCAGTGCTAGAGTTGGCAGAAACGAGCAGTACTTC.

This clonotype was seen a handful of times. CDR3 coding DNA: TGTGCCGGTTCCCGGGGAACTTCGAACACCGGGGAGCTGTTTTTT. Translated: CAGSRGTSNTGELFF. V gene TRBV30 combines with J gene TRBJ2-2, with D tentatively TRBD2 (5 bases). Germline V gives CDR1 GTSNPN, CDR2 SVGIG (reference sequence). V was cut by 8 bases and J by 0 bases, with 16 bases left in between. This CDR3 comprises 15 residues.

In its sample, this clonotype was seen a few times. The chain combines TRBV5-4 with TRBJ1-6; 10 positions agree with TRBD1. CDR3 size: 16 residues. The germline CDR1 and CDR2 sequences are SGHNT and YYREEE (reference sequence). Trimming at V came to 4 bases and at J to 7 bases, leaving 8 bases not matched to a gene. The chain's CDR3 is CASSPKGQGRNSPLHF. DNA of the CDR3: TGTGCCAGCAGCCCAAAGGGACAGGGGCGGAATTCACCCCTCCACTTT.

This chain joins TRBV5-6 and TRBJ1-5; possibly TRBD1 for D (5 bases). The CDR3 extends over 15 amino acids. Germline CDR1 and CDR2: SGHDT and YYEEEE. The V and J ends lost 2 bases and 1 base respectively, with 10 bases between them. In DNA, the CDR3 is TGTGCCAGCAGCTTAGGACACCCGAGCAATCAGCCCCAGCATTTT. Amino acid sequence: CASSLGHPSNQPQHF. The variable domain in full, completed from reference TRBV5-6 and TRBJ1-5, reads DAGVTQSPTHLIKTRGQQVTLRCSPKSGHDTVSWYQQALGQGPQFIFQYYEEEERQRGNFPDRFSGHQFPNYSSELNVNALLLGDSALYLCASSLGHPSNQPQHFGDGTRLSIL.

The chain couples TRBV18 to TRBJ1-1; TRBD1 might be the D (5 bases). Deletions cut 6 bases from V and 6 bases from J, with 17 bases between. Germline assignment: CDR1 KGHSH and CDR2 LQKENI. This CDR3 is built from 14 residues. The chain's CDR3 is CASSPERTGAEAFF. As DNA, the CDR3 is TGTGCCAGCTCCCCCGAGAGGACGGGGGCTGAAGCTTTCTTT.

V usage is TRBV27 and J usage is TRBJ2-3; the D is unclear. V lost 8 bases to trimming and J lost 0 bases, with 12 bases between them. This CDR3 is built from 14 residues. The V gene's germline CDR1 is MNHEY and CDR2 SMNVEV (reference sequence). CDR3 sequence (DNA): TGTGCCAGCTCCTCCCTGGGTAGCACAGATACGCAGTATTTT. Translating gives CASSSLGSTDTQYF.

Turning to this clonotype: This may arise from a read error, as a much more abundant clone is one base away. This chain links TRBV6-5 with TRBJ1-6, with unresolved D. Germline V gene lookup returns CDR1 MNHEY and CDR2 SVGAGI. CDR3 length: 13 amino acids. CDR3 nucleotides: TGTGCCAGCAAAAAGGTCCGAGATTCACCCCTCAACTTT. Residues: CASKKVRDSPLNF.

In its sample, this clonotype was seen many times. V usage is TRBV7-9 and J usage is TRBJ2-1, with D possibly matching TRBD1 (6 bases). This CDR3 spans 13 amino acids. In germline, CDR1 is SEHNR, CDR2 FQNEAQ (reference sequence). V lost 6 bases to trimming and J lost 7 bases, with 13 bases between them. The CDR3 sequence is CASRKNTGNEQFF. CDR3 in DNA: TGTGCCAGCAGAAAAAACACAGGGAATGAGCAGTTCTTC. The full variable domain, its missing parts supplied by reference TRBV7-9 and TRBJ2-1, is DTGVSQNPRHKITKRGQNVTFRCDPISEHNRLYWYRQTLGQGPEFLTYFQNEAQLEKSRLLSDRFSAERPKGSFSTLEIQRTEQGDSAMYLCASRKNTGNEQFFGPGTRLTVL.

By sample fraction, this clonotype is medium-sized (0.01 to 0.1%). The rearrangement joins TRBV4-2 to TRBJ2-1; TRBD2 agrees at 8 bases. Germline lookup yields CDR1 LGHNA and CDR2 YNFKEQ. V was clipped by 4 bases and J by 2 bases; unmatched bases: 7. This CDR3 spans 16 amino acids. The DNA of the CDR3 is TGTGCCAGCAGCCCCCAGGGGCGGGGGGCCTACAATGAGCAGTTCTTC. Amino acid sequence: CASSPQGRGAYNEQFF.

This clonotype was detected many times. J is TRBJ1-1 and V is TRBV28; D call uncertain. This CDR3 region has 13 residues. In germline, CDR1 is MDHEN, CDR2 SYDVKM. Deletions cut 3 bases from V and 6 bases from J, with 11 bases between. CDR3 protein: CASSLVQRPEAFF. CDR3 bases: TGTGCCAGCAGTTTGGTCCAGCGACCTGAAGCTTTCTTT.